The 12 T cell receptor beta chains below come from one sample, sequenced in a study of T cell changes during pregnancy in multiple sclerosis. The protocol was immunoSEQ multiplex PCR, while the TCRdb copy is restricted to in-frame clones and leaves out a portion. Of 85,000 to 95,000 clones detected, around 92% appear once; the ten largest clones hold more than 1.5%. The source was peripheral blood, collected after pregnancy. These TCRs come from a female donor in good health, enrolled as a control in a pregnancy study.

The genes are TRBV12-5 and TRBJ2-7; D call uncertain. The CDR3 has 14 residues. V lost 6 bases, J lost 5 bases, and 17 bases lay in between. CDR1 is LGHNT, CDR2 FRNRAP, per germline. CDR3 residues: CASGPNRAEDEQYF. Here the CDR3 DNA reads TGTGCTAGTGGCCCCAATCGCGCAGAGGACGAGCAGTACTTC. Full variable domain (remainder filled in from reference TRBV12-5 and TRBJ2-7): DARVTQTPRHKVTEMGQEVTMRCQPILGHNTVFWYRQTMMQGLELLAYFRNRAPLDDSGMPKDRFSAEMPDATLATLKIQPSEPRDSAVYFCASGPNRAEDEQYFGPGTRLTVT.

Points on this clone: At one end the junction does not follow the germline gene, possibly because of a read error. The chain employs TRBV6-5 and TRBJ1-1; D might be TRBD1 (5 bases). This CDR3 region has 14 residues. Germline lookup yields CDR1 MNHEY and CDR2 SVGAGI. The CDR3 spells CASRYFGGNTEAFF. In DNA, the CDR3 is TGTGCCAGCAGGTACTTCGGGGGGAATACTGAAGCTTTCTTT.

The V gene is TRBV7-3, the J gene TRBJ2-2; tentative D call: TRBD1 (6 bases). The CDR3 has 15 residues. V lost 3 bases and J lost 4, with 12 bases in between. CDR1 is SGHTA and CDR2 is FQGTGA in the germline V gene. CDR3 bases: TGTGCCAGCAGCTTGGGCAGGGGCGGCACCGGGGAGCTGTTTTTT. It codes for CASSLGRGGTGELFF.

The chain employs TRBV6-1 and TRBJ2-7; D unresolved. The CDR3 is 15 residues long. Looked up from germline, CDR1 is MNHNS and CDR2 is SASEGT. V was pared by 1 base and J by 7 bases, with 17 bases between. The DNA of the CDR3 is TGTGCCAGCAGTGAAGAGACCACGACACGGTGGGAGCAGTACTTC. It translates to CASSEETTTRWEQYF.

This clone was detected once. V and J are TRBV19 and TRBJ1-1, with D tentatively TRBD1 (5 bases). The ends were cut back, 5 bases at V and 1 base at J, with 11 bases in the middle. CDR3 length: 14 residues. Germline loops: CDR1 LNHDA, CDR2 SQIVND (reference sequence). Here the CDR3 DNA reads TGTGCCAGTAGTTGGGGCAGGGAGAACACTGAAGCTTTCTTT. Residues: CASSWGRENTEAFF.

The gene calls are TRBV29-1 and TRBJ1-2, with 8 bases that match TRBD1. Germline V gene data show CDR1 as SQVTM and CDR2 as ANQGSEA. V dropped 5 bases and J dropped 5; count of bases not matched to a gene: 4. CDR3 size: 12 residues. The CDR3 region is CSVSQGAYGYTF. The CDR3 DNA reads TGCAGCGTTAGCCAGGGGGCTTATGGCTACACCTTC.

The CDR3 nucleotides are TGTGCCAGCAGCCAGTGGGTTCTAGCGGGCACCGGGGAGCTGTTTTTT. It encodes CASSQWVLAGTGELFF. The V call is TRBV7-9, the J call TRBJ2-2, with TRBD2 identical over 8 bases. Losses at the gene ends were 5 bases for V and 4 bases for J; bases not matched to a gene: 9. The CDR3 has 16 residues. Germline V gives CDR1 SEHNR, CDR2 FQNEAQ (reference sequence).

The V call is TRBV29-1, the J call TRBJ2-1, with TRBD1 matching 7 bases. Germline trimming cut 6 bases from V and 5 bases from J; bases unmatched to any gene: 10. Germline CDR1 is SQVTM and CDR2 is ANQGSEA. The CDR3 is 14 amino acids. The chain's CDR3 is CSVALGQLNNEQFF. DNA for the CDR3: TGCAGCGTGGCCCTGGGACAGCTGAACAATGAGCAGTTCTTC.

The V and J genes are TRBV18 and TRBJ1-2, with 7 bases matching TRBD1. CDR1 and CDR2 (germline): KGHSH, LQKENI. The trim removed 3 bases at V and 7 bases at J, leaving 8 bases unmatched. CDR3 length: 14 amino acids. The CDR3 DNA reads TGTGCCAGCTCACCGGAGACAGGGTTTGCTGGCTACACCTTC. Amino acids: CASSPETGFAGYTF.

The chain recombines TRBV5-6 with TRBJ2-3, with 12 positions matching TRBD2. Germline V gene sequence: CDR1 SGHDT, CDR2 YYEEEE. V shed 4 bases, J shed 6 bases, and the junction held 12 bases outside the gene matches. CDR3 size: 17 residues. The CDR3 is CASSRDPGLAGVDTQYF. CDR3 bases: TGTGCCAGCAGCCGAGACCCGGGACTAGCGGGCGTTGATACGCAGTATTTT.

The chain recombines TRBV5-1 with TRBJ1-1, with D possibly being TRBD1 (5 bases). V shed 5 bases and J shed 5 bases, with 19 bases lying between them. The CDR3 spans 15 residues. Germline V gene lookup returns CDR1 SGHRS and CDR2 YFSETQ. The CDR3 loop is CASRPLGAITTEAFF. As DNA, the CDR3 is TGCGCCAGCAGACCCCTAGGGGCCATAACGACTGAAGCTTTCTTT.

The J gene is TRBJ2-3, the V gene TRBV19; 9 positions match TRBD1. The germline V gene encodes CDR1 LNHDA and CDR2 SQIVND (reference sequence). The V segment lost 7 bases and the J segment 2 bases; nucleotides outside the gene matches: 7. This CDR3 has 15 residues. The DNA of the CDR3 is TGTGCCAGTACCCCGGGACAGGGATACACAGATACGCAGTATTTT. Protein product: CASTPGQGYTDTQYF. The full variable domain, completed using reference TRBV19 and TRBJ2-3, is DGGITQSPKYLFRKEGQNVTLSCEQNLNHDAMYWYRQDPGQGLRLIYYSQIVNDFQKGDIAEGYSVSREKKESFPLTVTSAQKNPTAFYLCASTPGQGYTDTQYFGPGTRLTVL.